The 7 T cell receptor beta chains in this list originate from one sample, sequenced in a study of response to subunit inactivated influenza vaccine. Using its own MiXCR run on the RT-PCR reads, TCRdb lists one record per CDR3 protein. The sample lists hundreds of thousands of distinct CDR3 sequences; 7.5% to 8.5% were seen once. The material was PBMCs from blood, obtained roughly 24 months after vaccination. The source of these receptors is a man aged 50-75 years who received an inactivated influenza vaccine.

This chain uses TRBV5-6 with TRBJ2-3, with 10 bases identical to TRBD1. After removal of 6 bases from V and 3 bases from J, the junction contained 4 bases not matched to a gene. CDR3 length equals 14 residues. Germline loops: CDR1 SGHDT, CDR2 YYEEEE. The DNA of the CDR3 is TGTGCCAGCAAACCGGGACAGGGGACAGATACGCAGTATTTT. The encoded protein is CASKPGQGTDTQYF. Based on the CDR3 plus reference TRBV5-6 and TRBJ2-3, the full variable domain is DAGVTQSPTHLIKTRGQQVTLRCSPKSGHDTVSWYQQALGQGPQFIFQYYEEEERQRGNFPDRFSGHQFPNYSSELNVNALLLGDSALYLCASKPGQGTDTQYFGPGTRLTVL.

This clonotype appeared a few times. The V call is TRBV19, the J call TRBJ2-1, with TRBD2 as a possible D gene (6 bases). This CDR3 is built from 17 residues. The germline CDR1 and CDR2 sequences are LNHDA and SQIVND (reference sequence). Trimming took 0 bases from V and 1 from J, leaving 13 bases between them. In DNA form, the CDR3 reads TGTGCCAGTAGTATAGATCGACCTAGCGAATCCTACAATGAGCAGTTCTTC. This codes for CASSIDRPSESYNEQFF.

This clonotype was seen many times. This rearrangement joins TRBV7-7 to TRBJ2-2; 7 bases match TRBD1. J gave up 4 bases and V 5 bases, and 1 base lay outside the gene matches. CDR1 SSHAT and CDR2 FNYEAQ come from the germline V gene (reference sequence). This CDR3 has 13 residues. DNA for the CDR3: TGTGCCAGCAGCCGGGACAGCACCGGGGAGCTGTTTTTT. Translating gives CASSRDSTGELFF.

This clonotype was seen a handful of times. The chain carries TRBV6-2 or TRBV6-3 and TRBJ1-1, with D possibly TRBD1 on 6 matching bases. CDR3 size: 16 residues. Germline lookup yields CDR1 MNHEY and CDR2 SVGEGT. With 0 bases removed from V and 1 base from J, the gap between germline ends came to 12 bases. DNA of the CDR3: TGTGCCAGCAGTTACTCGATCAGGGGACCGAACACTGAAGCTTTCTTT. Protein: CASSYSIRGPNTEAFF.

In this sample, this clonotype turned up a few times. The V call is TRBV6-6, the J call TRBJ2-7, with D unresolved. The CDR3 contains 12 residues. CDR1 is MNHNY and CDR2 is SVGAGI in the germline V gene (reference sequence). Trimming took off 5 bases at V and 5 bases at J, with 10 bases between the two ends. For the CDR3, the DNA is TGTGCCAGCAGTCCTACTGGCCACGAGCAGTACTTC. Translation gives CASSPTGHEQYF.

The CDR3 protein is CASSWGTEDSPLHF. CDR3 bases: TGTGCCAGCAGCTGGGGGACAGAGGATTCACCCCTCCACTTT. The chain recombines TRBV7-9 with TRBJ1-6, with 7 nucleotides matching TRBD1. The CDR3 sequence is 14 residues long. In germline, CDR1 is SEHNR, CDR2 FQNEAQ (reference sequence). V lost 4 bases and J lost 8; bases outside the gene matches: 5.

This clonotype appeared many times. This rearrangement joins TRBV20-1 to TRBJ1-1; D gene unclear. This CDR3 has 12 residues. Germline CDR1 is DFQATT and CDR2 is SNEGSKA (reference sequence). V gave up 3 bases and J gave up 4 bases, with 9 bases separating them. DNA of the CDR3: TGCAGTGCTAGTTGGGGTGGCACTGAAGCTTTCTTT. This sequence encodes CSASWGGTEAFF.